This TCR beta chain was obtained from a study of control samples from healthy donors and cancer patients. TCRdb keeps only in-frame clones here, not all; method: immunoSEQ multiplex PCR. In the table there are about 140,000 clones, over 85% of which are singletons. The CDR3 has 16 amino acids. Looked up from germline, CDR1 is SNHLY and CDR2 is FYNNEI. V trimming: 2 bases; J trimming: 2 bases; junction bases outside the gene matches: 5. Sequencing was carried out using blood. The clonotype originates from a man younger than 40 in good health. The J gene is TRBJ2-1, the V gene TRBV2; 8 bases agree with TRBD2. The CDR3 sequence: CASSERAGGTYNEQFF. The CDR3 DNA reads TGTGCCAGCAGTGAAAGGGCGGGAGGCACCTACAATGAGCAGTTCTTC.